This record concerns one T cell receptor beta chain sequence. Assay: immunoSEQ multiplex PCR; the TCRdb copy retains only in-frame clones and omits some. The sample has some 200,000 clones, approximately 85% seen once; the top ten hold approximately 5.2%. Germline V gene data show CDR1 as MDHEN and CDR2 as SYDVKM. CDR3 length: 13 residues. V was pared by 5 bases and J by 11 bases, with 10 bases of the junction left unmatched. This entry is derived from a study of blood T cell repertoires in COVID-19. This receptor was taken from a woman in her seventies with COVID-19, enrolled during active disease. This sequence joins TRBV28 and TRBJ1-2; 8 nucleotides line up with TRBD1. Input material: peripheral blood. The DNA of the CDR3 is TGTGCCAGCAGTGATCAGGGGGCCTACTGGTACACCTTC. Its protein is CASSDQGAYWYTF.